Listed below are T cell receptor beta chains from one sample, sequenced in a study of read filtering for tumor transcriptome and immune sequencing. Via MiXCR, TCRdb re-called the reads, giving one row per CDR3 protein. The profile shows about 130,000 distinct CDR3 sequences, approximately 13% of them singletons. The sample was a population of CD138-negative cells sorted from bone marrow. The receptors were sampled from a donor aged 40 or over with multiple myeloma. Both conserved end residues are part of each CDR3. The order of the fields is J gene, clone size, V gene, D gene, CDR3 DNA, CDR3 protein. The D gene is left open where the match is weak. Part of the rows lack a size; the others show once, few, many or a class for expanded clones.

>TRBJ1-5|few|TRBV12-3/TRBV12-4|NA
TGTGCCAGCAGAACCGGGAGTTACAATCAGCCCCAGCATTTT
CASRTGSYNQPQHF
>TRBJ2-7|NA|TRBV14|NA
TGTGCCAGCAGCCAAGATGATTTTGAATACGAGCAGTACTTC
CASSQDDFEYEQYF
>TRBJ1-2|many|TRBV11-2|TRBD1
TGTGCCAGCAGCTCCCTACAGGGGGCAGGTGGCTACACCTTC
CASSSLQGAGGYTF
>TRBJ2-1|many|TRBV7-6|TRBD2
TGTGCCAGCAGCTTAAGGACTAGCGGGAGATCCTACAATGAGCAGTTCTTC
CASSLRTSGRSYNEQFF
>TRBJ2-3|many|TRBV7-8|NA
TGTGCCAGCAGCTTAGGCGCGTTGGGACTCAACACAGATACGCAGTATTTT
CASSLGALGLNTDTQYF
>TRBJ2-1|many|TRBV2|TRBD1
TGTGCCAGCAGAGAAGGGGGCCGACTGGATGAGCAGTTCTTC
CASREGGRLDEQFF
>TRBJ2-5|many|TRBV29-1|TRBD2
TGCAGCGTTGAAGCGTTGGGGAGCGGGGGAGAGACCCAGTACTTC
CSVEALGSGGETQYF
>TRBJ2-1|NA|TRBV7-2|TRBD2
TGTGCCAGCAGCTTAGGGGTGGGACTAGCGGGCAATGAGCAGTTCTTC
CASSLGVGLAGNEQFF
>TRBJ2-1|many|TRBV7-9|NA
TGTGCCAGCAGCCCCCGTGGGGACGTAACCAATGAGCAGTTCTTC
CASSPRGDVTNEQFF
>TRBJ1-1|few|TRBV24-1|TRBD1
TGTGCCACCAGTGACTCCGGGACAGTGAACACTGAAGCTTTCTTT
CATSDSGTVNTEAFF
>TRBJ2-1|many|TRBV10-3|NA
TGTGCCACCGCACTTTCAGGGACCTACAATGAGCAGTTCTTC
CATALSGTYNEQFF
>TRBJ2-7|NA|TRBV19|NA
TGTGCCAGTAGTGCCCGGGCTTCTGGCGGGACCTACGAGCAGTACTTC
CASSARASGGTYEQYF
>TRBJ2-1|many|TRBV14|NA
TGTGCCAGCAGCCCAAGACCAGGGTTGAACTCCTACAATGAGCAGTTCTTC
CASSPRPGLNSYNEQFF
>TRBJ2-1|many|TRBV15|TRBD2
TGTGCCACCAGCAGAGAACGAGGGAGGCTAGCGGGAGTCGATGAGCAGTTCTTC
CATSRERGRLAGVDEQFF
>TRBJ2-1|many|TRBV7-2|TRBD2
TGTGCCAGCAGCCCGGGGACTAGCCACCCAAGGGATGAGCAGTTCTTC
CASSPGTSHPRDEQFF
>TRBJ1-1|many|TRBV10-3|TRBD1
TGTGCCATCAGTAAACAGGGGGCGGAAGAAGCTTTCTTT
CAISKQGAEEAFF
>TRBJ1-3|NA|TRBV4-3|NA
TGCGCCAGCAGCCAAGATACCGCGAACGGAAACACCATATATTTT
CASSQDTANGNTIYF
>TRBJ2-1|many|TRBV6-5|TRBD2
TGTGCCAGCAGTTCCCTGACTAGCGGGAGGACCAGCTCCTACAATGAGCAGTTCTTC
CASSSLTSGRTSSYNEQFF
>TRBJ2-3|many|TRBV28|NA
TGTGCCAGCAGTGAGGACATATCGGCAGATACGCAGTATTTT
CASSEDISADTQYF
>TRBJ2-7|NA|TRBV14|NA
TGTGCCAGCAGCCAAGACGCCAGCTACGAGCAGTACTTC
CASSQDASYEQYF
>TRBJ1-1|many|TRBV29-1|NA
TGCAGCGTTGATCACGGTTGGCAGACTGAAGCTTTCTTT
CSVDHGWQTEAFF
>TRBJ1-5|many|TRBV19|TRBD1
TGTGCCAGTAGTATCTTGGACAGGGGAGCAAATCAGCCCCAGCATTTT
CASSILDRGANQPQHF
>TRBJ2-5|NA|TRBV20-1|TRBD2
TGCAGTGCTAGCATTGGCGGGGGGGCCGGAAGGTGCCAAGAGACCCAGTACTTC
CSASIGGGAGRCQETQYF
>TRBJ2-7|many|TRBV20-1|TRBD2
TGCAGTGCTAGAGTTGTCGGAGCGGGAGCCTACGAGCAGTACTTC
CSARVVGAGAYEQYF
>TRBJ2-7|many|TRBV30|TRBD1
TGTGCCTGGAGCCCGGGACAGATAACTTACGAGCAGTACTTC
CAWSPGQITYEQYF
>TRBJ2-2|NA|TRBV19|TRBD1
TGTGCCAGTAGTATAGGCTACCAACAGGGGGCCGGATACACCGGGGAGCTGTTTTTT
CASSIGYQQGAGYTGELFF
>TRBJ2-7|many|TRBV19|TRBD1
TGTGCCAGTAGTATCTCGGACAGGGGAGTCCCTCCCTACGAGCAGTACTTC
CASSISDRGVPPYEQYF
>TRBJ2-1|many|TRBV29-1|NA
TGCAGCGTTGAACCCCAGTTGGGGCCCGAGCAGTTCTTC
CSVEPQLGPEQFF
>TRBJ2-3|many|TRBV5-1|NA
TGCGCCAGCAGCCTTTTAACTAAATCCACAGATACGCAGTATTTT
CASSLLTKSTDTQYF
>TRBJ2-5|NA|TRBV20-1|TRBD2
TGCAGTCCGAGGGAGCGGGAGGGCCAAGAGACCCAGTACTTC
CSPREREGQETQYF
>TRBJ1-1|NA|TRBV7-9|NA
TGTGCCAGCAGCTCAAAAGGGACGGGAACTGAAGCTTTCTTT
CASSSKGTGTEAFF
>TRBJ2-7|many|TRBV19|NA
TGTGCCAGTAGTATAAACCACGAGCAGTACTTC
CASSINHEQYF
>TRBJ1-5|few|TRBV9|NA
TGTGCCAGCAGCGGGGGGCCGGCAAATCAGCCCCAGCATTTT
CASSGGPANQPQHF
>TRBJ1-4|few|TRBV27|TRBD1
TGTGCCAGCAGTTTACGCGGGACAGTCCGTGAAAAACTGTTTTTT
CASSLRGTVREKLFF
>TRBJ2-5|few|TRBV4-2|NA
TGTGCCAGCAGCCCGGGGGTCATGTACCAAGAGACCCAGTACTTC
CASSPGVMYQETQYF
>TRBJ2-3|many|TRBV15|TRBD2
TGTGCCACCAGCCTAAAGCGGGAGACCTTAACTAGCACAGATACGCAGTATTTT
CATSLKRETLTSTDTQYF
>TRBJ1-5|few|TRBV7-2|NA
TGTGCCAGCAGCCCACATTATAGCAATCAGCCCCAGCATTTT
CASSPHYSNQPQHF
>TRBJ1-1|NA|TRBV6-2/TRBV6-3|TRBD1
TGTGCCAGCAGTTACTCGAAGGGACAGGGGGACACTGAAGCTTTCTTT
CASSYSKGQGDTEAFF
>TRBJ1-2|many|TRBV15|TRBD1
TGTGCCACCAGCCTGAGGGGGCGAGACGGCTACACCTTC
CATSLRGRDGYTF
>TRBJ2-1|many|TRBV6-5|TRBD2
TGTGCCAGCAGTTACTTTAGCGGGAGGGCCCCCCGGCAGTTCTTC
CASSYFSGRAPRQFF
>TRBJ2-2|many|TRBV7-3|TRBD1
TGTGCCAGCAGCTTAAACCCTTCGACAGGGAAAGGCGGGGAGCTGTTTTTT
CASSLNPSTGKGGELFF
>TRBJ2-3|many|TRBV11-3|NA
TGTGCCAGCAGCTTAGAAGGACCAGATACGCAGTATTTT
CASSLEGPDTQYF
>TRBJ2-1|many|TRBV20-1|TRBD2
TGCAGTGCTAGAGCTCTAGCGGGAGGGCCGGATGAGCAGTTCTTC
CSARALAGGPDEQFF
>TRBJ2-5|many|TRBV25-1|NA
TGTGCCAGCAGTGAATCCCCCCAAGAGACCCAGTACTTC
CASSESPQETQYF
>TRBJ2-7|NA|TRBV6-5|NA
TGTGCCAGCTCGAGCCAGGTTGGCAAGCAGTATTTC
CASSSQVGKQYF
>TRBJ2-1|many|TRBV7-3|TRBD2
TGTGCCAGCAGCCATACGGCGGGGGATACATGGGAGGACAATGAGCAGTTCTTC
CASSHTAGDTWEDNEQFF
>TRBJ1-1|many|TRBV12-3/TRBV12-4|NA
TGTGCCAGCAGTCCCCCCGTGGTCAAAGCTTTCTTT
CASSPPVVKAFF
>TRBJ1-1|many|TRBV12-3/TRBV12-4|TRBD1
TGTGCCAGCAGTCTTCAGGGGGCATGGGTAGCTTTCTTT
CASSLQGAWVAFF